Sequencing of this T cell receptor (beta chain) was carried out in a study of T cells after yellow fever vaccination. In this sample, this clonotype turned up many times. Its specificity is unknown. Findings and caveats of the study: Researchers report a weaker secondary response that nonetheless peaked faster, day 5 versus 15. A limited proportion of clonotypes was detected within both the CD4 and CD8 compartments.

TCRdb ran MiXCR on the 5' RACE reads and lists one entry per CDR3 protein. The sample lists about 340,000 distinct CDR3 sequences, 8.7% occurring once. V gave up 1 base and J gave up 4 bases, with 8 bases separating them. The CDR3 loop spans 13 amino acids. The germline gives CDR1 SGHRS, CDR2 YFSETQ. The clonotype was recovered from a man younger than 30 who received the YFV17D yellow fever vaccine. V and J are TRBV5-1 and TRBJ1-1; D is possibly TRBD1 (5 bases). This sample comprised PBMCs, obtained on the day of the first yellow fever vaccination. CDR3 amino acids: CASSLWGGTEAFF. The CDR3 bases are TGCGCCAGCAGCTTGTGGGGGGGCACTGAAGCTTTCTTT.